The rows below give T cell receptor beta chains drawn from one sample of a study of T-cell memory formation after mild COVID-19. TCRdb re-analysed the 5' RACE reads in MiXCR, keeping a single row per CDR3 protein. The sample yields about 180,000 distinct CDR3 sequences, approximately 17% seen once. What was sequenced was PBMCs or a T cell subset sorted from them (not recorded which). The origin of the receptors is a man aged 18 to 30 who had mild COVID-19 (a few samples of this study predate the infection). Cell type and time point are not known. Both conserved end residues are part of each CDR3. Fields, in order: CDR3 length, J gene, D gene, clone size, V gene, CDR3 DNA, CDR3 protein. D genes are given only for firm matches. Rows give clone size only sometimes, using once, few, many, or a class for an expanded clone.

16 | TRBJ1-2 | NA | many | TRBV5-5 | TGTGCCAGCAGCTTGGTCAATCAGGGTTCGGACTATGGCTACACCTTC | CASSLVNQGSDYGYTF
15 | TRBJ2-1 | NA | few | TRBV7-9 | TGTGCCAATTCCCACCGGGGGTCGCCCACCAATGAGCAGTTCTTC | CANSHRGSPTNEQFF
16 | TRBJ2-3 | TRBD2 | NA | TRBV20-1 | TGCAGTGCCCTAGCGGGGGGCGGAGCGCGCACAGATACGCAGTATTTT | CSALAGGGARTDTQYF
15 | TRBJ2-2 | NA | NA | TRBV12-3/TRBV12-4 | TGTGCCAGCAGTTTACCCAGGGGTAGGACCGGGGAGCTGTTTTTT | CASSLPRGRTGELFF
14 | TRBJ2-5 | NA | NA | TRBV6-2/TRBV6-3 | TGTGCCAGCAGTCCCGAGGGAGGACAAGAGACCCAGTACTTC | CASSPEGGQETQYF
15 | TRBJ2-1 | NA | NA | TRBV11-2 | TGTGCCAGCAGCTTAGATTCGGCAACCTACAATGAGCAGTTCTTC | CASSLDSATYNEQFF
16 | TRBJ2-4 | NA | NA | TRBV19 | TGTGCCAGTAGTATAGGGAGAGGAGGGGCCAAAAACATTCAGTACTTC | CASSIGRGGAKNIQYF
16 | TRBJ1-5 | NA | NA | TRBV19 | TGTGCCAGTAGTCCCCTAACAGGCCATAGCAATCAGCCCCAGCATTTT | CASSPLTGHSNQPQHF
11 | TRBJ2-7 | NA | NA | TRBV12-3/TRBV12-4 | TGTGCCAGCAGCCTTTCGCGCGAGCAGTACTTC | CASSLSREQYF
15 | TRBJ1-3 | NA | NA | TRBV9 | TGTGCCAGCAGCGTAGGATGGGGAGGTGGAAACACCATATATTTT | CASSVGWGGGNTIYF
16 | TRBJ1-6 | NA | NA | TRBV6-5 | TGTGCCAGCAGTTACTCGAGTAATCCCGGGGATTCACCCCTCCACTTT | CASSYSSNPGDSPLHF
14 | TRBJ2-4 | NA | few | TRBV5-1 | TGCGCCAGCAGCCCAGGGGACGCCAAAAACATTCAGTACTTC | CASSPGDAKNIQYF
16 | TRBJ2-1 | NA | few | TRBV2 | TGTGCCAGCAGCCCCGACAAAAGGGCGTCCTACAATGAGCAGTTCTTC | CASSPDKRASYNEQFF
18 | TRBJ1-6 | NA | many | TRBV3-1 | TGTGCCAGCAGCCCCCGTGGGGGGTTGAGCTCCTATAATTCACCCCTCCACTTT | CASSPRGGLSSYNSPLHF
10 | TRBJ1-2 | NA | NA | TRBV7-9 | TGTGCCAGCGAAGGGTATGGCTACACCTTC | CASEGYGYTF
17 | TRBJ2-3 | NA | NA | TRBV18 | TGTGCCAGCCCACTGTTTCGGGACACGGTGAGCACAGATACGCAGTATTTT | CASPLFRDTVSTDTQYF
11 | TRBJ2-7 | NA | once | TRBV6-8 | TGTGCCAGTAGGGAGTCCTACGAGCAGTACTTC | CASRESYEQYF
10 | TRBJ1-2 | NA | many | TRBV20-1 | TGCAGTGCTAAGAGTAATGGCTACACCTTC | CSAKSNGYTF
17 | TRBJ2-3 | TRBD2 | many | TRBV5-1 | TGCGCCAGCAGCCCCTACTCGGGCGGGGGAGCCACAGATACGCAGTATTTT | CASSPYSGGGATDTQYF
13 | TRBJ1-5 | NA | NA | TRBV12-3/TRBV12-4 | TGTGCCAGCAGTCGTACCCCCCTCCAGCCCCAGCATTTT | CASSRTPLQPQHF
16 | TRBJ2-4 | NA | NA | TRBV3-1 | TGTGCCAGCAGCCAAGATACCGCGCGGGCTCAGAACATTCAGTACTTC | CASSQDTARAQNIQYF
18 | TRBJ1-2 | NA | NA | TRBV9 | TGTGCCAGCAGCGGAAGAACGTCGAGGCCGGGACCTGGTATGGGGTGCACCTTC | CASSGRTSRPGPGMGCTF
14 | TRBJ2-5 | NA | NA | TRBV12-3/TRBV12-4 | TGTGCCAGCAGTTCCCGGGGGGCCTATGAGACCCAGTACTTC | CASSSRGAYETQYF
14 | TRBJ2-2 | NA | NA | TRBV5-6 | TGTGCCAGCAGCTTGGGCCCCTCTACCAGTGAGCTGTTTTTT | CASSLGPSTSELFF
14 | TRBJ1-4 | NA | few | TRBV7-2 | TGTGCCAGCAGCTACAATGGGGGAGGGGAAAAACTGTTTTTT | CASSYNGGGEKLFF
12 | TRBJ2-5 | NA | few | TRBV18 | TGTGCCAGCTCACCATTCGAAGAGACCCAGTACTTC | CASSPFEETQYF
13 | TRBJ1-5 | NA | many | TRBV7-2 | TGTGCCAGCAGCCGGCAAAGGGTTCAGCCCCAGCATTTT | CASSRQRVQPQHF
17 | TRBJ2-3 | NA | NA | TRBV5-1 | TGCGCCAGCAGCTTGCTCCCGGCGGACAGTCGCACAGATACGCAGTATTTT | CASSLLPADSRTDTQYF
16 | TRBJ2-1 | NA | NA | TRBV5-1 | TGCGCCAGCAGCTTGGGGGGGACTGGCTCCTACAATGAGCAGTTCTTC | CASSLGGTGSYNEQFF
15 | TRBJ2-1 | TRBD1 | few | TRBV20-1 | TGCAGTGCCAGTGACCGGGACAGGGGGCGCAATGAGCAGTTCTTC | CSASDRDRGRNEQFF
13 | TRBJ2-3 | NA | few | TRBV12-3/TRBV12-4 | TGTGCCAGCAGTTACGTTAGCACAGATACGCAGTATTTT | CASSYVSTDTQYF
13 | TRBJ2-1 | TRBD2 | NA | TRBV20-1 | TGCAGTGCTGGACTAGCGGGGTACAATGAGCAGTTCTTC | CSAGLAGYNEQFF
14 | TRBJ2-3 | TRBD2 | NA | TRBV4-2 | TGTGCCAGCAGCCTCCGGGGGGGTGAGGATACGCAGTATTTT | CASSLRGGEDTQYF
15 | TRBJ2-2 | NA | NA | TRBV20-1 | TGCAGTGCTAGTTCCCCAGGAGGTTACACCGGGGAGCTGTTTTTT | CSASSPGGYTGELFF
12 | TRBJ1-1 | NA | NA | TRBV28 | TGTGCCAGCAGTTCGTCAGGGACTGAAGCTTTCTTT | CASSSSGTEAFF
14 | TRBJ1-5 | TRBD1 | few | TRBV19 | TGTGCCAGTAGTGCAGGGGGACGGAACCAGCCCCAGCATTTT | CASSAGGRNQPQHF